This TCR beta chain stems from a study of control samples from healthy donors and cancer patients (dated by TCRdb to 2020 to 2021). With respect to this clone: The target of this receptor is not known. Base quality data are lacking; no much larger clone is found one base away.

Spanning cysteine to phenylalanine, the CDR3 consists of 14 amino acids. Only CDR3 DNA remains: 42 bases, in frame from the first base. Between the V and J ends, shortened by 7 bases and 4 bases respectively, the junction contains 16 bases. CDR1 and CDR2, looked up from the germline V gene, are LGHNT and FRNRAP. Receptor amplification or capture employed the immunoSEQ multiplex PCR assay. The clones in this table, taken by TCRdb from immuneACCESS, are in-frame only. Not every clone is retained; where verified, under half of the shortfall comes from an unresolved V gene, and the cause of the rest is unknown. Here the sample has 110,000 to 150,000 clones; roughly 94% occur a single time. Approximately 15% of the sample is held by the ten biggest clonotypes.

The source of this sequence is a man aged 55-75 years with colorectal cancer. Recombination connected TRBV12-5 to TRBJ1-1, and perhaps TRBD1 as D gene, on 6 matching bases. Material for sequencing was PBMCs. CDR3 loop: CASAPAGAFTEAFF. The sequence in DNA is TGTGCTAGTGCCCCCGCGGGGGCCTTCACTGAAGCTTTCTTT.